The rows below give T cell receptor beta chains drawn from one sample of a study of identical twins. A single record per CDR3 protein comes from TCRdb applying MiXCR to the 5' RACE reads. The table includes some 1,700,000 distinct CDR3 sequences, roughly 35% detected once. Material for sequencing was cord blood. These receptors were obtained from a newborn girl in good health. Both conserved end residues are part of each CDR3. D genes are given only for firm matches. Not every row has a clone size; where given, it reads once, few, many or a size class.

>TRBD1|NA|TRBJ1-2|TRBV27
CASSRQGASNYGYTF
TGTGCCAGCAGCAGACAGGGGGCGTCTAACTATGGCTACACCTTC
>NA|few|TRBJ2-3|TRBV27
CASSFRLLGTASTDTQYF
TGTGCCAGCAGTTTCAGGCTTCTCGGGACGGCAAGCACAGATACGCAGTATTTT
>TRBD2|many|TRBJ2-7|TRBV20-1
CSARIGLAAFSYEQYF
TGCAGTGCTAGAATCGGGCTAGCGGCCTTTTCCTACGAGCAGTACTTC
>NA|NA|TRBJ2-5|TRBV28
CASSLSGWSAQETQYF
TGTGCCAGCAGTTTATCCGGGTGGAGTGCCCAAGAGACCCAGTACTTC
>TRBD1|NA|TRBJ2-1|TRBV20-1
CSAELTQGGNEQFF
TGCAGTGCTGAGTTAACACAGGGGGGCAATGAGCAGTTCTTC
>NA|few|TRBJ2-7|TRBV16
CASSQSRSHEQYF
TGTGCCAGCAGCCAATCGCGTAGCCACGAGCAGTACTTC
>NA|NA|TRBJ1-6|TRBV6-5
CASTTGYYNSPLHF
TGTGCCAGCACTACAGGGTACTATAATTCACCCCTCCACTTT
>TRBD2|few|TRBJ2-3|TRBV20-1
CSARDQASGGTDTQYF
TGCAGTGCTAGAGATCAAGCTAGCGGGGGCACAGATACGCAGTATTTT
>TRBD2|NA|TRBJ2-2|TRBV5-1
CASSLTSGRAGELFF
TGTGCCAGCAGCTTGACTAGCGGGAGGGCCGGGGAGCTGTTTTTT
>NA|many|TRBJ2-7|TRBV6-5
CASSYMGGEQYF
TGTGCCAGCAGTTACATGGGGGGCGAGCAGTACTTC
>NA|few|TRBJ2-4|TRBV18
CASSPPGQLAKNIQYF
TGTGCCAGCTCTCCGCCGGGGCAGCTAGCCAAAAACATTCAGTACTTC
>NA|few|TRBJ1-5|TRBV4-1
CASSQDGGHQPQHF
TGCGCCAGCAGCCAAGATGGAGGGCATCAGCCCCAGCATTTT
>NA|NA|TRBJ1-4|TRBV19
CASTEVATNEKLFF
TGTGCCAGCACTGAAGTTGCAACTAATGAAAAACTGTTTTTT
>TRBD1|NA|TRBJ2-3|TRBV28
CASSNSGWDRDTDTQYF
TGTGCCAGCAGTAACTCGGGGTGGGACAGGGACACAGATACGCAGTATTTT
>TRBD2|few|TRBJ2-3|TRBV4-1
CASSHNLASGDFTDTQYF
TGCGCCAGCAGCCATAATCTTGCTAGCGGGGACTTCACAGATACGCAGTATTTT
>TRBD1|NA|TRBJ2-7|TRBV11-2
CASSPTGNIYEQYF
TGTGCCAGCAGCCCGACAGGGAATATCTACGAGCAGTACTTC
>NA|NA|TRBJ2-1|TRBV7-8
CAGSPSERHEQFF
TGTGCCGGCAGCCCCTCAGAGAGACACGAGCAGTTCTTC
>NA|few|TRBJ1-2|TRBV27
CASSLARGSGYTF
TGTGCCAGCAGTTTAGCCAGGGGAAGCGGCTACACCTTC
>TRBD1|NA|TRBJ2-7|TRBV3-1
CASSLQGVHYEQYF
TGTGCCAGCAGCTTACAGGGGGTCCACTACGAGCAGTACTTC
>NA|NA|TRBJ1-2|TRBV10-3
CAISVGHPSGNYGYTF
TGTGCCATCAGTGTGGGACACCCATCGGGTAACTATGGCTACACCTTC
>NA|few|TRBJ1-4|TRBV7-2
CASSLAAGMGNEKLFF
TGTGCCAGCAGCTTAGCTGCTGGGATGGGGAATGAAAAACTGTTTTTT
>NA|few|TRBJ2-7|TRBV29-1
CSVEYPDYEQYF
TGCAGCGTTGAGTATCCAGACTACGAGCAGTACTTC
>NA|once|TRBJ1-5|TRBV20-1
CSARESGIQPQHF
TGCAGTGCTAGAGAATCCGGGATCCAGCCCCAGCATTTT
>NA|NA|TRBJ2-2|TRBV20-1
CSARLRGVNTGELFF
TGCAGTGCTCGCTTAAGGGGGGTGAACACCGGGGAGCTGTTTTTT
>NA|NA|TRBJ2-1|TRBV6-2/TRBV6-3
CASSYTVGTLTSYNEQFF
TGTGCCAGCAGTTACACGGTGGGGACCTTGACGTCCTACAATGAGCAGTTCTTC
>NA|few|TRBJ2-1|TRBV14
CASSYRERINEQFF
TGTGCCAGCAGCTACCGGGAGAGGATAAATGAGCAGTTCTTC
>TRBD1|few|TRBJ2-7|TRBV13
CASSLWGQGANEQYF
TGTGCCAGCAGCTTATGGGGACAGGGGGCGAACGAGCAGTACTTC
>NA|NA|TRBJ2-7|TRBV4-1
CATPVSYEQYF
TGCGCCACGCCCGTATCTTACGAGCAGTACTTC
>TRBD2|few|TRBJ2-1|TRBV3-1
CASSQVEAGVKFF
TGTGCCAGCAGCCAAGTGGAAGCGGGAGTGAAGTTCTTC
>NA|NA|TRBJ2-3|TRBV6-2/TRBV6-3
CASSYRPGRLSTDTQYF
TGTGCCAGCAGTTACCGACCGGGGCGGCTAAGCACAGATACGCAGTATTTT
>TRBD2|few|TRBJ2-1|TRBV28
CASSSLTSGRVLGVGNEQFF
TGTGCCAGCAGTTCCCTGACTAGCGGGAGGGTCCTGGGCGTTGGGAATGAGCAGTTCTTC
>NA|few|TRBJ2-4|TRBV4-1
CASSQLAGTNIQYF
TGCGCCAGCAGCCAATTAGCAGGGACTAACATTCAGTACTTC
>TRBD2|NA|TRBJ2-2|TRBV9
CASSVGLAGGLTGELFF
TGTGCCAGCAGCGTTGGACTAGCGGGGGGGCTCACCGGGGAGCTGTTTTTT
>NA|once|TRBJ2-3|TRBV30
CAWSPYRWTDTQYF
TGTGCCTGGAGTCCCTACCGCTGGACAGATACGCAGTATTTT
>NA|NA|TRBJ2-4|TRBV5-5
CASSLDLGVWENIQYF
TGTGCCAGCAGCTTGGACCTGGGGGTGTGGGAAAACATTCAGTACTTC
>TRBD2|many|TRBJ2-7|TRBV4-2
CASSQSGTSFYEQYF
TGTGCCAGCAGCCAATCCGGGACTAGCTTCTACGAGCAGTACTTC
>TRBD1|few|TRBJ2-7|TRBV14
CASSQLPGTGGEQYF
TGTGCCAGCAGCCAGCTTCCCGGGACAGGGGGCGAGCAGTACTTC
>NA|few|TRBJ2-2|TRBV7-7
CASSLSTSGELFF
TGTGCTAGCAGCCTCTCTACTTCCGGGGAGCTGTTTTTT
>TRBD1|few|TRBJ1-5|TRBV5-1
CASSFGTGENQPQHF
TGCGCCAGCAGCTTCGGGACAGGGGAAAATCAGCCCCAGCATTTT
>NA|NA|TRBJ2-2|TRBV5-1
CASSLAGGLSNTGELFF
TGCGCCAGCAGTTTGGCGGGCGGCCTGTCGAACACCGGGGAGCTGTTTTTT